These T cell receptor beta chains were read from a single sample in a study of blood T cells in healthy people across ages. TCRdb used MiXCR to reprocess the 5' RACE reads, holding one entry per CDR3 protein. Of 790,000 or so distinct CDR3 sequences in the sample, approximately 60% were seen once. The specimen sequenced was blood. The origin of the receptors is a man aged 35 to 55 in good health. Both conserved end residues are part of each CDR3. A D gene is named only where the DNA matches it firmly. Only some rows state a clone size, as once, few, many or a class for expanded clones.

len | d_gene | j_gene | abundance | v_gene | CDR3nt | CDR3aa
12 | - | TRBJ2-5 | - | TRBV27 | TGTGCCAGCAGTCGCAGTGGGGCGACCCAGTACTTC | CASSRSGATQYF
12 | - | TRBJ2-5 | few | TRBV28 | TGTGCCAGCAGCTCGGAGCAAGAGACCCAGTACTTC | CASSSEQETQYF
14 | - | TRBJ1-6 | many | TRBV9 | TGTGCCAGCAGCGTGGGGACACCGAATTCACCCCTCCACTTT | CASSVGTPNSPLHF
17 | - | TRBJ2-3 | few | TRBV24-1 | TGTGCCACCAGTGATCTCACTTCAGGCGGGGGCACAGATACGCAGTATTTT | CATSDLTSGGGTDTQYF
14 | - | TRBJ2-5 | - | TRBV5-1 | TGCGCCAGCAGCTGGACGGGAAACCAAGAGACCCAGTACTTC | CASSWTGNQETQYF
15 | - | TRBJ1-2 | few | TRBV5-1 | TGCGCCAGCAGCTTGGATCCAGGGGTGAACTATGGCTACACCTTC | CASSLDPGVNYGYTF
13 | - | TRBJ1-2 | - | TRBV19 | TGTGCCAGTAGTATAGATGGGGAATATGGCTACACCTTC | CASSIDGEYGYTF
18 | - | TRBJ2-3 | many | TRBV27 | TGTGCCAGCACCCTAAAATGGACATCAAGGGGGGTCACAGATACGCAGTATTTT | CASTLKWTSRGVTDTQYF
17 | TRBD1 | TRBJ2-1 | - | TRBV15 | TGTGCCACCAGCAGATCTCTGGGGGGACAGGCGTACAATGAGCAGTTCTTC | CATSRSLGGQAYNEQFF
14 | TRBD2 | TRBJ2-3 | few | TRBV5-1 | TGCGCCAGCAACTTAGCGGGAAGCTCAGATACGCAGTATTTT | CASNLAGSSDTQYF
17 | TRBD2 | TRBJ2-5 | - | TRBV29-1 | TGCAGCGTTGATCCAATAGCGGGAGTGAGGCTTAGCAATGAGCAGTACTTC | CSVDPIAGVRLSNEQYF
15 | TRBD1 | TRBJ2-7 | - | TRBV25-1 | TGTGCCAGCAGCCACCGGGACAGGGGCTCCTACGAGCAGTACTTC | CASSHRDRGSYEQYF
16 | TRBD1 | TRBJ1-2 | - | TRBV27 | TGTGCCAGCAGTCCTAACAGGGGCGGGGGCCTGAATGGCTACACCTTC | CASSPNRGGGLNGYTF
14 | - | TRBJ2-7 | - | TRBV28 | TGTGCCAGCAGTACCACAGGGTTCACCTACGAGCAGTACTTC | CASSTTGFTYEQYF
15 | - | TRBJ2-5 | few | TRBV6-1 | TGTGCCAGCAGTGAGCCCCCCGACACAGCGGAGACCCAGTACTTC | CASSEPPDTAETQYF
13 | TRBD1 | TRBJ1-2 | - | TRBV29-1 | TGCAGCGTAACAAGCCGACAGGGGTGGGGCTACACCTTC | CSVTSRQGWGYTF
18 | - | TRBJ2-5 | - | TRBV13 | TGTGCCAGCAGCGCCCTTACTATGGGGACCGCGACCGTGGAGACCCAGTACTTC | CASSALTMGTATVETQYF
14 | TRBD2 | TRBJ2-1 | - | TRBV11-2 | TGTGCCAGCAGCTTAGTAGGCGGGAGGGGTGAGCAGTTCTTC | CASSLVGGRGEQFF
13 | - | TRBJ2-7 | - | TRBV20-1 | TGCAGTGCTAGAGCCCTATTATTAGACGAGCAGTACTTC | CSARALLLDEQYF
14 | TRBD1 | TRBJ2-1 | - | TRBV7-2 | TGTGCCAGCAGCTTACCAAGACAGGGGAATGAGCAGTTCTTC | CASSLPRQGNEQFF
15 | - | TRBJ2-1 | - | TRBV15 | TGTGCCACCAGCAGCGCAAGGAGCTCCTACAATGAGCAGTTCTTC | CATSSARSSYNEQFF
16 | - | TRBJ2-1 | - | TRBV4-3 | TGCGCCAGCCAACCGGGGGCGCCTAGCTCCTACAATGAGCAGTTCTTC | CASQPGAPSSYNEQFF
15 | - | TRBJ1-2 | few | TRBV12-3/TRBV12-4 | TGTGCCAGCAGTACCTCGCTTGGCCCCTACTATGGCTACACCTTC | CASSTSLGPYYGYTF
15 | - | TRBJ2-7 | - | TRBV28 | TGTGCCGGCAGTTTACAGCCCCCCAGTAACTACGAGCAGTACTTC | CAGSLQPPSNYEQYF
16 | TRBD2 | TRBJ2-3 | once | TRBV6-1 | TGTGCCAGTCGGAGGTCCCTAGCGGGGAGCACAGATACGCAGTATTTT | CASRRSLAGSTDTQYF
15 | - | TRBJ1-2 | - | TRBV5-5 | TGTGCCAGCAGCTTGGAGCAGGGGACTAACTATGGCTACACCTTC | CASSLEQGTNYGYTF
19 | - | TRBJ2-3 | - | TRBV2 | TGTGCCAGCAAGGGCGAAAACTTCCGATTAGCCCGGAACACAGATACGCAGTATTTT | CASKGENFRLARNTDTQYF
13 | - | TRBJ1-5 | - | TRBV5-1 | TGCGCCAGCAGCTTGGACTTAGGACAGCCCCAGCATTTT | CASSLDLGQPQHF